What follows is one TCR beta chain and its context. Original data processing: Scientists estimated how many nucleated cells there were by amplifying reference gene primers. Produced via immunoSEQ multiplex PCR; TCRdb's table is partial and in-frame only. V and J calls and clone size are copied from that table; D and trimming were computed from the DNA. The table shows about 120,000 clones, with about four fifths occurring only once. The germline gives CDR1 SNHLY, CDR2 FYNNEI. CDR3 length equals 12 residues. Germline trimming cut 9 bases from V and 6 bases from J; bases unmatched to any gene: 7. The data originate from a study of blood T cell repertoires in COVID-19. Study as a whole: COVID-19 samples collected from the United States, Italy and Spain covered acute and convalescent phases. In each case, the material was cDNA or gDNA derived from T cells, B-cell-depleted T cells, or PBMCs.

The sequence derives from a man aged 65 to 85 with acute or convalescent COVID-19. V usage is TRBV2 and J usage is TRBJ2-7, with 8 positions matching TRBD1. The sample comprised peripheral blood. The CDR3 nucleotides are TGTGCCAGGACGACAGGGGACGGCGAGCAGTACTTC. This translates into CARTTGDGEQYF.